The source of this T cell receptor beta chain is a study of glioma-infiltrating T cells after dendritic cell vaccination. TCRdb's table, derived via immunoSEQ multiplex PCR, lists solely in-frame clones and lacks some. The table has roughly 82,000 clones, approximately 90% seen once. In germline, CDR1 is SGHNT, CDR2 YYREEE (reference sequence). Trimming took 4 bases from V and 7 from J; bases not matched to a gene: 13. The CDR3 is 15 residues long. The sequences come from blood, collected before dendritic cell vaccination. This chain links TRBV5-4 with TRBJ2-7; 8 bases line up with TRBD1. The sequence was collected from a human donor with glioblastoma. The CDR3 region is CASSPTGGYTREQYF. In nucleotides, the CDR3 is TGTGCCAGCAGCCCCACAGGGGGATATACGCGAGAGCAGTACTTC.